Presented here are 3 T cell receptor beta chains from one specimen sequenced in a study of control samples from healthy donors and cancer patients. The protocol was immunoSEQ multiplex PCR, while the TCRdb copy is restricted to in-frame clones and leaves out a portion. The sample carries about 150,000 clones, approximately 91% recorded once. The sequencing sample was made of blood. The receptors derive from a young man in good health.

The gene calls are TRBV19 and TRBJ2-2; 8 bases are shared with TRBD1. Per germline, CDR1 LNHDA and CDR2 SQIVND (reference sequence). J was trimmed by 7 bases and V by 4 bases; bases with no gene match: 5. The CDR3 loop spans 14 amino acids. The CDR3 reads CASSTGGFIGELFF. The CDR3, as DNA: TGTGCCAGTAGTACAGGGGGCTTCATCGGGGAGCTGTTTTTT. Combining the CDR3 with reference TRBV19 and TRBJ2-2 gives the whole variable domain DGGITQSPKYLFRKEGQNVTLSCEQNLNHDAMYWYRQDPGQGLRLIYYSQIVNDFQKGDIAEGYSVSREKKESFPLTVTSAQKNPTAFYLCASSTGGFIGELFFGEGSRLTVL.

This chain links TRBV5-1 with TRBJ2-1; 9 bases match TRBD2. From germline, CDR1 is SGHRS and CDR2 YFSETQ. The CDR3 is 16 amino acids. The V segment lost 0 bases and the J segment 9 bases; nucleotides outside the gene matches: 10. CDR3 sequence reads: CASSLAGSGSPGEQFF. The CDR3 DNA follows: TGCGCCAGCAGCTTGGCCGGTAGCGGGAGTCCTGGTGAGCAGTTCTTC.

The chain joins TRBV7-9 to TRBJ1-2; 12 positions agree with TRBD1. The CDR3 runs 17 residues. CDR1 is SEHNR and CDR2 is FQNEAQ in the germline V gene (reference sequence). V shed 4 bases and J 5 bases; nucleotides not matched to a gene: 11. The chain's CDR3 is CASSSRDRGPGGYGYTF. CDR3 DNA sequence: TGTGCCAGCAGCTCCCGGGACAGGGGGCCCGGGGGATATGGCTACACCTTC.